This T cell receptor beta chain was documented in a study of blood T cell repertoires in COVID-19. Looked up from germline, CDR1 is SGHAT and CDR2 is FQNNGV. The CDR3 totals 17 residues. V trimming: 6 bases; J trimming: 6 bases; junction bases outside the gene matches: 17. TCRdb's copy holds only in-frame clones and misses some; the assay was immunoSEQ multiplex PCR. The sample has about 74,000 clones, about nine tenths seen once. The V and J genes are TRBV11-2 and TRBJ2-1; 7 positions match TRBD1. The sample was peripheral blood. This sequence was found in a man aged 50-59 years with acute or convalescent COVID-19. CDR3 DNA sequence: TGTGCCAGCAGAATGAGCGGCCGGGACAGAAGAAGCAATGAGCAGTTCTTC. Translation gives CASRMSGRDRRSNEQFF.